Listed below are T cell receptor beta chains from one sample, sequenced in a study of shared clonotypes between healthy human individuals. Sequencing was performed with immunoSEQ multiplex PCR; in TCRdb, only in-frame clones are kept and a portion is missing. The top ten hold more than 0.12% of the sample, which has roughly 2.5 million clones, around 94% seen once. The sequencing sample was made of naive CD4+ T cells sorted from blood. These receptors originate from a man between 18 and 29 years old in good health. Each CDR3 is given with its conserved first and last residue. D genes are given only for firm matches. Not every row has a clone size; where given, it reads once, few, many or a size class.

d_gene	abundance	j_gene	v_gene	CDR3nt	CDR3aa
TRBD1	.	TRBJ1-6	TRBV25-1	TGTGCCAGCAGTGTAACCGGGACAGTCAATTCACCCCTCCACTTT	CASSVTGTVNSPLHF
.	.	TRBJ2-7	TRBV18	TGTGCCAGCTCACCTTTGTACGAGCAGTACTTC	CASSPLYEQYF
.	once	TRBJ1-4	TRBV7-2	TGTGCCAGCAGCTGGCAGGGTACAAATGAAAAACTGTTTTTT	CASSWQGTNEKLFF
.	.	TRBJ2-3	TRBV14	TGTGCCAGCAGCCAAGTGTGGGGAGCGGCAAGCGGCACAGATACGCAGTATTTT	CASSQVWGAASGTDTQYF
.	.	TRBJ2-7	TRBV18	TGTGCCAGCTCACCTAGGGGTACGTGGGAGCAGTACTTC	CASSPRGTWEQYF
.	.	TRBJ2-1	TRBV7-6	TGTGCCAGCAGCTTAGCGCACAGGGTGGATTACAATGAGCAGTTCTTC	CASSLAHRVDYNEQFF
.	.	TRBJ2-1	TRBV10-2	TGCGCCAGCTCCCAACAGGCGTGGAATGAGCAGTTCTTC	CASSQQAWNEQFF
.	.	TRBJ2-7	TRBV6-5	TGTGCCAGCAAGGCAGGTCCTCCCTACGAGCAGTACTTC	CASKAGPPYEQYF
.	.	TRBJ2-2	TRBV19	TGTGCCAGTAGTAGGAGACAGGCGAACACCGGGGAGCTGTTTTTT	CASSRRQANTGELFF
.	few	TRBJ1-5	TRBV30	TGTGCCTGGCAAATACAGGATCAGCCCCAGCATTTT	CAWQIQDQPQHF
TRBD2	.	TRBJ2-1	TRBV5-8	TGTGCCAGCAGCTTAATCCTAGCGGGAGTGAATGAGCAGTTCTTC	CASSLILAGVNEQFF
TRBD2	.	TRBJ2-3	TRBV30	TGTGCCTGTGAGCGGGGGGGTGGCACAGATACGCAGTATTTT	CACERGGGTDTQYF
TRBD1	.	TRBJ2-3	TRBV10-3	TGTGCCACCAGGTCCGGGACAGGAGCAGATACGCAGTATTTT	CATRSGTGADTQYF
.	.	TRBJ2-1	TRBV5-1	TGCGCCAGCAGCCCGGGACTCTCAATCGATGAGCAGTTCTTC	CASSPGLSIDEQFF
TRBD1	.	TRBJ2-7	TRBV27	TGTGCCAGCAGTAACCGGGACAGGGGTCGCGAGCAGTACTTC	CASSNRDRGREQYF
TRBD1	.	TRBJ1-1	TRBV6-1	TGTGCCAGCATTTGGGACAGAGCGAACACTGAAGCTTTCTTT	CASIWDRANTEAFF
TRBD2	.	TRBJ2-7	TRBV28	TGTGCCAGCGGGGGGGGAGGTTCCAACGAGCAGTACTTC	CASGGGGSNEQYF
TRBD1	.	TRBJ1-6	TRBV25-1	TGTGCCAGCAGTGATACAGGGGCCTATAATTCACCCCTCCACTTT	CASSDTGAYNSPLHF
.	.	TRBJ1-1	TRBV6-1	TGTGCCAGCAGAGACAGGATGAACACTGAAGCTTTCTTT	CASRDRMNTEAFF
.	.	TRBJ1-6	TRBV11-2	TGTGCCAGCAGCTTAGGGGCAGGTTTCTCCTATAATTCACCCCTCCACTTT	CASSLGAGFSYNSPLHF
.	.	TRBJ1-3	TRBV21-1	TGTGCCAGCAGCAACTACAGGGGATCTGGAAACACCATATATTTT	CASSNYRGSGNTIYF
.	.	TRBJ2-7	TRBV5-4	TGTGCCAGCAGCGTGAGTGACGGCTACGAGCAGTACTTC	CASSVSDGYEQYF
.	.	TRBJ2-3	TRBV4-3	TGCGCCAGCAGCCAAGATTGGGACAGCACAGATACGCAGTATTTT	CASSQDWDSTDTQYF
.	.	TRBJ2-2	TRBV19	TGTGCCAGTAGTCCACAGGGGGAGCTGTTTTTT	CASSPQGELFF
TRBD1	.	TRBJ1-3	TRBV11-2	TGTGCCAGCAGCCCCAGACAGGGGGCTGTACCTGGAAACACCATATATTTT	CASSPRQGAVPGNTIYF
.	.	TRBJ2-3	TRBV28	TGTGCCAGCGGAGAGGGTGGGCCAGATACGCAGTATTTT	CASGEGGPDTQYF
.	.	TRBJ2-7	TRBV13	TGTGCCAGCAGCTTGAGAACTAGCTCCTACGAGCAGTACTTC	CASSLRTSSYEQYF
.	.	TRBJ1-1	TRBV6-5	TGTGCCAGCAGTTACTCGTCGGGGGTTGGGACTGAAGCTTTCTTT	CASSYSSGVGTEAFF
.	.	TRBJ1-6	TRBV30	TGTGCCTGGAGTGAAGGGAGGGGGGGCTCACCCCTCCACTTT	CAWSEGRGGSPLHF
.	.	TRBJ1-2	TRBV9	TGTGCCAGCAGCCCAGGACCGAATGGCTACACCTTC	CASSPGPNGYTF
.	.	TRBJ1-5	TRBV7-8	TGTGCCAGCAGCTTAGGCAGGGAACAGCCCCAGCATTTT	CASSLGREQPQHF
.	.	TRBJ2-2	TRBV5-1	TGCGCCAGCAGCCCCCTGACCCGCGCGGGCGGGGAGCTGTTTTTT	CASSPLTRAGGELFF
.	once	TRBJ2-5	TRBV4-2	TGTGCCAGCAGCCAAGATGGGGGGATGACAGGAACTCAAGAGACCCAGTACTTC	CASSQDGGMTGTQETQYF
.	.	TRBJ1-6	TRBV25-1	TGTGCCAGCAGTGATTCAGGGTTTGTTTCACCCCTCCACTTT	CASSDSGFVSPLHF
.	.	TRBJ1-4	TRBV7-9	TGTGCCAGCAGCTTATACGGTGATAATGAAAAACTGTTTTTT	CASSLYGDNEKLFF
.	.	TRBJ2-2	TRBV19	TGTGCCAGTAGTATAGCTCGCGGCGGGGAGCTGTTTTTT	CASSIARGGELFF
.	.	TRBJ2-7	TRBV4-3	TGCGCCAGCAGCCAAGAATTCGGGAGTGGATCCTACGAGCAGTACTTC	CASSQEFGSGSYEQYF
.	.	TRBJ1-2	TRBV6-1	TGTGCCAGCAGCGACGAATTTTCGGGGTACTATGGCTACACCTTC	CASSDEFSGYYGYTF
TRBD2	.	TRBJ2-7	TRBV7-2	TGTGCCAGCAGCTCCGGACTAGCGGGGAGCTACGAGCAGTACTTC	CASSSGLAGSYEQYF
.	once	TRBJ2-7	TRBV7-9	TGTGCCAGCAGCTTAGTATCCAGCCGGCCCTACGAGCAGTACTTC	CASSLVSSRPYEQYF
.	.	TRBJ2-2	TRBV18	TGTGCCAGCTCACCTGGACAGTTGGTCGGGGAGCTGTTTTTT	CASSPGQLVGELFF
TRBD1	.	TRBJ2-5	TRBV19	TGTGCTAGGACAGGGGAAGAGACCCAGTACTTC	CARTGEETQYF
.	.	TRBJ1-4	TRBV5-6	TGTGCCAGCAGCTTGGACAGGAGAAATGAAAAACTGTTTTTT	CASSLDRRNEKLFF
.	.	TRBJ2-7	TRBV19	TGTGCCAGTAGTATATCCCCTTATTACGAGCAGTACTTC	CASSISPYYEQYF
TRBD2	.	TRBJ2-1	TRBV16	TGTGCCAGCAGCCAATCTTACCTAGCGGGAGTAGGCCCCTACAATGAGCAGTTCTTC	CASSQSYLAGVGPYNEQFF
.	.	TRBJ1-3	TRBV18	TGTGCCAGCTCAAGAGGCAGGGTGGATGGAAACACCATATATTTT	CASSRGRVDGNTIYF
.	.	TRBJ2-2	TRBV14	TGTGCCAGCAGCCAAGCTAGGACCTCTTTCACCGGGGAGCTGTTTTTT	CASSQARTSFTGELFF
TRBD1	.	TRBJ1-4	TRBV11-2	TGTGCCAGCAGCAAAACGGGGACAGCCTATAATGAAAAACTGTTTTTT	CASSKTGTAYNEKLFF
.	.	TRBJ2-1	TRBV15	TGTGCCACCAGCAGGGACAGCCTTTTAAATTACAATGAGCAGTTCTTC	CATSRDSLLNYNEQFF
TRBD1	once	TRBJ2-4	TRBV9	TGTGCCAGCACCCTGAGTCCCCCGGGACAGGGGGCGCACATTCAGTACTTC	CASTLSPPGQGAHIQYF
.	.	TRBJ2-3	TRBV7-3	TGTGCCAGCAGCTTAGATCAGCGAGGGCCAGGCACGCAGTATTTT	CASSLDQRGPGTQYF
.	.	TRBJ1-1	TRBV5-4	TGTGCCAGCAGTCACGACGGGGGGTCTGAAGCTTTCTTT	CASSHDGGSEAFF
TRBD2	once	TRBJ2-5	TRBV7-2	TGTGCCAGCAGCTTAGGAATGAGTAGCGGGAGAGAGACCCAGTACTTC	CASSLGMSSGRETQYF
.	.	TRBJ2-1	TRBV19	TGTGCCAGTAGTTGGGGGCAGGGGCGTTACAATGAGCAGTTCTTC	CASSWGQGRYNEQFF
TRBD1	.	TRBJ2-3	TRBV14	TGTGCCAGCAGCCAATCCCGGGACAGTTTTTCTAGCACAGATACGCAGTATTTT	CASSQSRDSFSSTDTQYF
.	.	TRBJ1-1	TRBV18	TGTGCCAGCTCACTAAACCGGCCAGACCTGAACACTGAAGCTTTCTTT	CASSLNRPDLNTEAFF
TRBD1	.	TRBJ2-7	TRBV29-1	TGCAGCGCCAGCCGGGACAGGGGGGTCTACGAGCAGTACTTC	CSASRDRGVYEQYF
TRBD1	.	TRBJ2-7	TRBV20-1	TGCAGTGCTAGAGAGACAGGGTTGAAGTACTTC	CSARETGLKYF
TRBD1	.	TRBJ1-3	TRBV7-2	TGTGCCAGCAGCCCAGACAGGGGTCCGGAAAACACCATATATTTT	CASSPDRGPENTIYF
.	.	TRBJ2-7	TRBV6-1	TGTGCCAGCAGTGAACGTGCGGGCGGGGCCCCCTACGAGCAGTACTTC	CASSERAGGAPYEQYF